The entry that follows covers one T cell receptor (beta chain) sequence. Its antigen specificity is not known. No much larger clone exists at a distance of one base, and base qualities are not known. The data derive from a study of cytomegalovirus exposure and HLA in healthy donors (dated by TCRdb to 2016 to 2017). In the study overall: An earlier analysis of under 600 of the donors reported about 250 Gb of sequence data and some 120 million unique TCR beta sequences from some 180 million T cells. Alongside the repertoire data, information on donor age, sex, ethnicity and CMV serostatus was compiled. The study aimed to test whether signatures of past pathogen exposure could be identified by cataloging public T cell receptors. Every repertoire in the discovery cohort had been generated on one and the same sequencing platform. Because of strong linkage in the cohort, roughly five DR-DQ haplotypes were treated as single units for association and clustering. An early release that covered roughly 600 HLA-typed donors contained approximately 290 gigabases of sequencing data and tens of millions of unique TCR sequences. The number of donors typed differed by locus, with about 620-630 for A, B, C, DRB1 and DQB1, roughly 520 for DQA1, 606 for DPA1, and some 450 for DPB1. Using immunosequencing, the study profiled T cell repertoires from 666 subjects and related those repertoires to cytomegalovirus serostatus. A later genetic analysis took genome-wide SNP genotypes for about 55% of the 666 donors and used that subset as a discovery cohort. Among 398 genotyped donors of the cohort, an average of approximately 240,000 unique TCR beta nucleotide sequences was sequenced per donor, of which 15% to 20% were non-productive. Rather than using new phenotypic data, the later analysis identified candidate immune exposures from TCR beta sequences and from how often those sequences occurred across donors. HLA typing included class I and class II loci at four-digit resolution. The genetic ancestry cluster associated with self-reported Caucasian donors included roughly 84% of the roughly 400 genotyped donors. High-throughput TCR immunosequencing, statistical association of individual TCRs with disease status, and machine learning were combined to predict cytomegalovirus infection status. An earlier analysis of around 640 of the donors used high-throughput TCR beta sequencing to judge whether each TCR beta V gene segment behaved as functional or pseudogenic. In a later analysis, previously published TCR beta repertoires from about 640 donors were re-analyzed and high-resolution HLA genotyping was added so that TCR occurrence patterns could be studied. A separate validation cohort of roughly 120 different subjects was used in addition to the 666-subject first cohort. General findings and caveats noted by the study authors: In a later analysis, most CMV-associated TCR beta chains were found to appear HLA-restricted, with HLA associations seemingly driven largely by CMV exposure. The only immune exposure information available for the cohort was CMV serostatus. Compared with the approximately 670-donor mean, donors in an Asian-associated ancestry cluster had fewer N-insertions in productive TCRs, according to a later genetic analysis. The classifier was reported to diagnose cytomegalovirus status with high specificity and sensitivity in both the original cohort and the validation cohort. In a later analysis, 16,951 TCR beta sequences were associated with specific HLA alleles at a false discovery rate of 0.05. Across donors, most TCR sequences were observed very rarely, whereas some public TCRs were present in many individuals. In a later analysis, HLA-associated TCR beta chains showed more clonal expansion and lower generation probabilities than non-associated chains that were equally common. A later analysis found that TCR association rates varied across HLA loci, with DRB1 alleles showing the most associated TCRs and HLA-C alleles the fewest. The 87-base-pair reads could not distinguish some IMGT-functional V segments, including TRBV6-2 and TRBV6-3, so those segments were excluded. In vitro tests confirmed that a few of the cytomegalovirus-associated TCR beta chains recognize cytomegalovirus antigens. A cluster of highly shared sequence variants was judged likely to be a technical artifact of the sequencing pipeline. An earlier analysis of some 560 of the donors showed that most TCR beta V segments appeared in productive rearrangements either about 90% or about 30% of the time, which broadly matched IMGT annotations. A later analysis reported that several top co-occurrence clusters appeared linked to parvovirus B19, influenza, CMV and Epstein-Barr virus. A later genetic analysis associated a missense DCLRE1C variant with V-gene and J-gene trimming of TCR beta chains, and an independent cohort replicated the association. In this cohort, only TCR beta chains were sequenced, and detectable features were limited by the absence of alpha or paired-chain data. A further reported finding was that TCR beta sequences accurately predicted the HLA-A and HLA-B alleles for most subjects in the first cohort. The study gave a list of more than 150 TCR beta chains associated with cytomegalovirus. About 17 rarely observed V segments, including chromosome 9 orphons, were excluded from the earlier analysis of several hundred of the donors because counts were too low. Because HLA typing was unavailable for some donors at each locus, only the typed subset was used in association tests. Assigning TCR associations to individual alleles was difficult when HLA alleles, especially DR and DQ, strongly co-occurred. Correlated functional status among segregating V segments might reflect linkage disequilibrium, but an unknown experimental factor could not be ruled out. The authors suggested that the approach could potentially be extended to other disease states and immunological phenotypes. Presence/absence analyses assumed roughly uniform sequencing depth across donors, an assumption that may not hold.

The CDR3 starts with the cysteine, ends with the phenylalanine, and has 15 residues. CDR3 DNA only is kept here, 45 bases in frame from base 1. V and J lose 3 bases and 2 bases, and a span of 13 bases separates them. From a lookup of the germline V gene, CDR1 and CDR2 are KGHSH and LQKENI. The cohort consisted of 670 or so healthy bone marrow donors. At the time of sampling, all cohort members were nominally healthy, though unrecorded immune exposures were likely present. The donor was CMV seronegative and was included in the group of several hundred seronegative cohort members. Every donor gave a peripheral blood sample, and the peripheral blood mononuclear cells from that sample were used for TCR beta sequencing. Genomic DNA was extracted from the blood cell samples with the Qiagen DNeasy Blood Extraction Kit. The library was generated by the immunoSEQ multiplex PCR assay. For the multiplex PCR, a mixture combining 60 forward primers for TCR Vbeta segments and 13 reverse primers for TCR Jbeta segments was used. Amplification of the CDR3 region of rearranged TCR beta genes was performed with a multiplex PCR assay on genomic DNA. On the Illumina HiSeq System, the amplified TCR beta libraries were sequenced as 87-base-pair reads. The study's own analysis went as follows. A later analysis counted about 76 million unique TCR beta chains across the 640 or so repertoires, and some 12 million of these chains were shared by at least two donors. To remove PCR and sequencing errors, raw reads were error-corrected and collapsed into unique sequences using a nearest-neighbor algorithm that merged closely related sequences. V, D and J gene segments were assigned by aligning CDR3 sequences to IMGT reference sequences. Each retained sequence needed at least a six-nucleotide match to both a V gene segment and a J gene segment. Rearrangements were classified as productive when the CDR3 lacked stop codons and remained in frame with V and J, and all other rearrangements were classified as non-productive. CDR3 was defined according to IMGT convention as the region running from the second conserved V-encoded cysteine to the conserved J-encoded phenylalanine. Sequences without an unambiguous match to a single V gene segment were excluded from the earlier analysis of 587 of the donors. An earlier analysis of 500 to 700 of the donors classified V segments as functional when productive rearrangements were above 56.7% and as segregating when the standard deviation between donors was above 5%. A statistical classification framework was developed to diagnose cytomegalovirus status using the catalog of TCR beta chain sequences. A later analysis assigned V and J genes by comparing TCR nucleotide sequences with IMGT/GENE-DB human TR gene sequences. In a later analysis, CDR3 sequences and most-parsimonious VDJ recombination scenarios were assigned using the TCRdist pipeline. In a later analysis, every TCR beta chain was defined by the combination of its CDR3 amino acid sequence and its V-gene family, and reads without a unique V-gene family were dropped. As a way to deal with suspected cross-contamination and a sequencing artifact, a later analysis dropped roughly 620 nucleotide sequences that were highly shared and had low generation probability. In a later analysis, a clonal expansion index for each public chain was calculated from normalized within-repertoire ranks of inferred template counts. Generation probabilities in a later analysis came from a VDJ recombination model fitted to out-of-frame rearrangements, and those results were checked against IGoR. A later analysis scored TCR-TCR, TCR-HLA and TCR-CMV co-occurrence with hypergeometric tests, applying a repertoire-size bias correction to TCR pairs. False discovery rates were estimated in a later analysis by permuting HLA or CMV assignments 20 times. A later analysis grouped co-occurring TCRs with DBSCAN, adding TCRdist sequence similarity when clustering within HLA-allele-positive subsets. Repertoires with fewer than 30,000 or more than 120,000 public chains were left out of co-occurrence clustering, as were about 5 repertoires with anomalous nucleotide sharing. TCRdb holds this immuneACCESS table with in-frame rearrangements only. Some clones are missing; in checked studies, unresolved V genes explain under half, and the rest has no known cause. V, J and clone size are taken as reported in that table, and D and trimming were inferred from the DNA itself. The sample table records some 130,000 clones; 73% of these occur just once. 1.3% of the sample is in the top ten clones.

The sequence derives from a woman between 40 and 55 years old in good health and CMV-seronegative. Recombination linked TRBV18 to TRBJ1-1; confidence is insufficient to name the D gene. The sequenced sample was PBMCs. The nucleotides read TGTGCCAGCTCACCCTCGGCGGCCCCTAACACTGAAGCTTTCTTT. It specifies CASSPSAAPNTEAFF.